This T cell receptor beta chain was retrieved from a study of response to subunit inactivated influenza vaccine. TCRdb reprocessed the RT-PCR reads with MiXCR, giving one entry per CDR3 protein. The sample yields around 570,000 distinct CDR3 sequences, about 11% seen once. This clonotype was counted only a few times. The germline CDR1 and CDR2 sequences are MNHEY and SVGAGI. Losses at the gene ends were 1 base for V and 5 bases for J; bases not matched to a gene: 10. The CDR3 extends over 17 amino acids. These data were likewise used in another study, on T cells expressing NK-cell markers. That report adds: What made the TCR beta cDNA was 5'RACE template switching with UMIs.

The specimen was PBMCs from blood, collected on the day of vaccination. The TCR comes from a man aged 45-65 years who received an inactivated influenza vaccine. V usage is TRBV6-5 and J usage is TRBJ2-3; 9 bases match TRBD1. Here the CDR3 DNA reads TGTGCCAGCAGTTACTTATCCGGGACAGGGCTAAGAGATACGCAGTATTTT. As protein: CASSYLSGTGLRDTQYF.